The 17 T cell receptor beta chains listed next were all sequenced from one sample in a study of T-cell reconstitution after alpha-beta-depleted transplantation in children. A TCRbeta library incorporating unique molecular identifiers was prepared. From the PCR reads, TCRdb called clonotypes with MiXCR, one entry per CDR3 protein. The sample shows around 490,000 distinct CDR3 sequences, over 9.5% of them seen only once. The sequences come from PBMCs, mostly from graft donor cells, collected 180 days after TCRalphabeta/CD19-depleted stem cell transplant. The origin of the receptors is a female patient aged 2-10 years who had a stem cell transplant for aplastic anemia, so the T cells may come from the graft donor.

The V gene is TRBV9, the J gene TRBJ2-3; 8 bases line up with TRBD2. CDR1 SGDLS and CDR2 YYNGEE come from the germline V gene. This CDR3 has 17 residues. The J segment lost 1 base and the V segment lost 3 bases, leaving 10 bases of the junction unmatched. The CDR3 loop reads CASSASFPAGGTDTQYF. CDR3 DNA: TGTGCCAGCAGCGCCTCCTTCCCAGCGGGGGGCACAGATACGCAGTATTTT.

The V and J genes are TRBV5-1 and TRBJ2-1; D is ambiguous. Germline V gives CDR1 SGHRS, CDR2 YFSETQ. The CDR3 loop spans 15 amino acids. V lost 3 bases and J 5 bases, leaving 15 bases between the germline ends. CDR3 in DNA: TGCGCCAGCAGCTCCTTAGGACCCATGGACAATGAGCAGTTCTTC. Encoded protein: CASSSLGPMDNEQFF.

The genes are TRBV7-2 and TRBJ2-7; the match to TRBD2 covers 15 bases. The V gene end was trimmed by 5 bases and the J gene end by 0 bases; junction bases not matched to a gene: 5. This CDR3 contains 17 residues. The germline V gene encodes CDR1 SGHTA and CDR2 FQGNSA. The chain's CDR3 is CASSPGLAGGPSYEQYV. The DNA for the CDR3 is TGTGCCAGCAGCCCGGGACTAGCGGGAGGTCCCTCCTACGAGCAGTACGTC.

On this clonotype: The junction departs from germline at one end; a sequencing error may be responsible. V gene TRBV6-2 or TRBV6-3 combines with J gene TRBJ2-1; possible D gene TRBD2, 5 bases. This CDR3 has 18 residues. CDR1 is MNHEY and CDR2 is SVGEGT in the germline V gene. The CDR3 bases are TGTGCCAGCAATTACATATGGGGTGACCGGGGTTTATACAATGAGCAGTTCTTC. It encodes CASNYIWGDRGLYNEQFF.

This clonotype was counted between two and nine times. The chain links TRBV7-2 to TRBJ1-1; 7 nucleotides match TRBD1. V dropped 3 bases and J dropped 4; count of bases not matched to a gene: 5. The CDR3 is 14 residues long. Germline V CDR1 and CDR2: SGHTA, FQGNSA. DNA for the CDR3: TGTGCCAGCAGCTTCGGGACAGTGGGCACTGAAGCTTTCTTT. It yields the protein CASSFGTVGTEAFF.

This clonotype was recorded a few times. J is TRBJ2-7 and V is TRBV12-3 or TRBV12-4; 12 bases line up with TRBD2. With 5 bases clipped from V and 7 bases from J, the junction kept 6 bases outside the gene matches. The CDR3 has 14 residues. CDR3 nucleotide sequence: TGTGCCAGCAGTCCTAGCGGGAGGGCTAAGGAGCAGTACTTC. Its protein product is CASSPSGRAKEQYF.

The CDR3 sequence: CSVTGLAGEYDTQYF. The CDR3 region has the DNA TGCAGCGTTACGGGACTAGCGGGGGAGTATGATACGCAGTATTTT. The chain couples TRBV29-1 to TRBJ2-3; TRBD2 matches at 14 bases. CDR1 is SQVTM, CDR2 ANQGSEA, per germline. V trimming: 5 bases; J trimming: 6 bases; junction bases outside the gene matches: 7. The CDR3 runs 15 residues.

There are a few counts of this clonotype. The junction differs from germline at one of its ends, possibly a read error. V is TRBV11-2 and J is TRBJ2-1; 13 bases are a match to TRBD2. Germline CDR1 reads SGHAT; CDR2 reads FQNNGV. The CDR3 totals 15 residues. CDR3 in amino acids: CATKAGGLAGEGRLF. The CDR3, as DNA: TGTGCCACCAAGGCCGGCGGACTAGCGGGAGAGGGCCGCCTCTTC.

The chain combines TRBV3-1 with TRBJ2-1, with 12 bases matching TRBD2. Germline assignment: CDR1 LGHDT and CDR2 YNNKEL (reference sequence). V shed 4 bases, J shed 1 base, and the junction held 14 bases outside the gene matches. CDR3 length: 20 residues. The CDR3 DNA is TGTGCCAGCAGCCCACGGCTGACACTAGCGGGAGGTGGGTCCTACAATGAGCAGTTCTTC. Encoded protein: CASSPRLTLAGGGSYNEQFF.

V and J are TRBV20-1 and TRBJ2-6, with TRBD2 matching over 14 bases. The CDR3 covers 18 residues. V lost 1 base, J lost 2 bases, and 4 bases stayed unmatched. Per germline, CDR1 DFQATT and CDR2 SNEGSKA (reference sequence). CDR3 amino acids: CSARGAGLAGAGANVLTF. Written as DNA, the CDR3 is TGCAGTGCTAGAGGTGCGGGACTAGCGGGAGCTGGGGCCAACGTCCTGACTTTC.

There are a few counts of this clonotype. The chain has TRBV12-3 or TRBV12-4 and TRBJ2-1; the D gene is possibly TRBD2 (6 bases). The CDR3 extends over 20 amino acids. V was pared by 3 bases and J by 8 bases, with 32 bases between. CDR3 protein: CASSFPFAGSRSTLFDEQFF. CDR3 in DNA: TGTGCCAGCAGTTTTCCGTTTGCCGGGAGTCGATCTACACTTTTCGATGAGCAGTTCTTC.

This chain joins TRBV30 and TRBJ2-7; TRBD1 aligns across 9 bases. Trimming cost V 3 bases and J 3 bases; bases outside gene matches: 9. The germline gives CDR1 GTSNPN, CDR2 SVGIG (reference sequence). The CDR3 is made up of 15 amino acids. The CDR3 coding sequence is TGTGCCTGGAGGGCTAGGGACAGGGTTCTCTACGAGCAGTACTTC. Its translation is CAWRARDRVLYEQYF.

This clonotype was seen a few times. This chain connects TRBV20-1 to TRBJ2-7, with TRBD1 matching over 7 bases. Trimming took 0 bases from V and 8 from J; bases not matched to a gene: 7. This CDR3 contains 13 residues. From germline, CDR1 is DFQATT and CDR2 SNEGSKA (reference sequence). CDR3 residues: CSARDQGVRKQYF. CDR3 bases: TGCAGTGCTAGAGATCAGGGGGTAAGGAAGCAGTACTTC.

The chain links TRBV20-1 to TRBJ2-3, with D tentatively TRBD2 (6 bases). The CDR3 totals 12 residues. Germline-derived CDR1 and CDR2 are DFQATT and SNEGSKA (reference sequence). Between the trimmed V and J ends, which lost 3 bases and 14 bases, there was a span of 18 bases. This CDR3 reads CSARDLASGGYF. The DNA for the CDR3 is TGCAGTGCTAGGGACCTAGCGTCTGGCGGGTATTTT.

This rearrangement joins TRBV2 to TRBJ1-2, with a possible D match to TRBD1 (6 bases). CDR1 is SNHLY and CDR2 is FYNNEI in the germline V gene. The V gene lost 8 bases and the J gene lost 9 bases, with 10 bases spanning the gap. This CDR3 region has 10 residues. The CDR3 DNA sequence: TGTGCCAGCCAGGACAGTCGCTACACCTTC. Translating gives CASQDSRYTF.

The rearrangement links TRBV20-1 to TRBJ1-4; no firm D call. This CDR3 has 14 residues. Per the germline V gene, CDR1 is DFQATT and CDR2 is SNEGSKA (reference sequence). V was pared by 1 base and J by 3 bases, with 9 bases between. DNA for the CDR3: TGCAGTGCTAGAGTAGCTGGGTCTAATGAAAAACTGTTTTTT. Its protein product is CSARVAGSNEKLFF.

This chain uses TRBV6-1 with TRBJ2-2, with D possibly TRBD1 on 6 matching bases. Germline V gene sequence: CDR1 MNHNS, CDR2 SASEGT. The V end lost 11 bases, the J end lost 0 bases, and 13 bases lay between the germline ends. The CDR3 spans 14 residues. The CDR3 loop is CACQWTANTGELFF. The DNA of the CDR3 is TGTGCCTGCCAATGGACAGCGAACACCGGGGAGCTGTTTTTT.